What follows are 9 T cell receptor beta chains derived from one specimen sequenced in a study of shared clonotypes between healthy human individuals. Only in-frame clones appear in the TCRdb table, and some are missing; sequencing was by immunoSEQ multiplex PCR. The data hold over a million clones, with around 78% observed a single time. What was sequenced was memory CD4+ T cells from PBMCs. As for subset: CD45RA-negative fraction. These TCRs come from a young man in good health. Some clones in this sample may be carry-over from other donors' samples.

The V call is TRBV29-1, the J call TRBJ2-3, with D perhaps TRBD1 (6 bases). V gave up 4 bases and J gave up 6 bases, with 14 bases separating them. CDR3 size: 13 residues. Germline V gene lookup returns CDR1 SQVTM and CDR2 ANQGSEA. Written as DNA, the CDR3 is TGCAGCGTTGTAGGCGTTGGGGGCGATACGCAGTATTTT. Protein product: CSVVGVGGDTQYF.

This chain connects TRBV6-1 to TRBJ2-7; 7 bases fit TRBD1. CDR1 MNHNS and CDR2 SASEGT come from the germline V gene. The CDR3 length is 15 residues. V dropped 3 bases and J dropped 4; count of bases not matched to a gene: 9. In DNA, the CDR3 is TGTGCCAGCAGTGATGGTGGGGCAGGGGGATACGAGCAGTACTTC. Translation gives CASSDGGAGGYEQYF.

The table lists this clone with a few counts. The CDR3 nucleotides read TGTGCCAGCAGCCCGAGCGGGAGGTCTAGCACAGATACGCAGTATTTT. It specifies CASSPSGRSSTDTQYF. The chain recombines TRBV9 with TRBJ2-3; 9 bases match TRBD2. With 4 bases clipped from V and 0 bases from J, the junction kept 6 bases outside the gene matches. Germline CDR1 is SGDLS and CDR2 is YYNGEE. CDR3 length equals 16 residues.

This chain joins TRBV6-5 and TRBJ2-1; maybe TRBD1 (7 bases). The CDR3 sequence is 13 residues long. Germline-derived CDR1 and CDR2 are MNHEY and SVGAGI. Trimming stripped 4 bases from V and 8 bases from J, with 12 bases between. DNA for the CDR3: TGTGCCAGCAGTTCCTCAGGGGGGTATGAGCAGTTCTTC. Translation: CASSSSGGYEQFF.

This clone was observed a handful of times. The V call is TRBV23-1, the J call TRBJ2-5; 11 nucleotides agree with TRBD2. TRBV23-1 is designated an ORF whose function remains uncertain. This CDR3 region has 19 residues. The trim removed 3 bases at V and 2 bases at J, leaving 14 bases unmatched. CDR3 protein: CASSQPKASGRKPQETQYF. CDR3 DNA: TGCGCCAGCAGTCAGCCCAAAGCTAGCGGGAGGAAACCACAAGAGACCCAGTACTTC.

The chain carries TRBV14 and TRBJ1-2; D not resolved. The germline CDR1 and CDR2 sequences are SGHDN and FVKESK. The CDR3 sequence is 14 residues long. V was pared by 4 bases and J by 5 bases, with 14 bases between. The chain's CDR3 is CASSRSGVLYGYTF. The CDR3 bases are TGTGCCAGCAGCCGTTCTGGGGTCTTGTATGGCTACACCTTC.

This clone has just one count. The chain couples TRBV2 to TRBJ1-2; TRBD1 might be the D (5 bases). Germline loops: CDR1 SNHLY, CDR2 FYNNEI. V lost 5 bases, J lost 4 bases, and 20 bases lay in between. The CDR3 covers 16 residues. The CDR3 nucleotides read TGTGCCAGCAGTTCCCAGAGACAGCCCAATCCCTATGGCTACACCTTC. It specifies CASSSQRQPNPYGYTF. Using reference TRBV2 and TRBJ1-2 for the parts outside the CDR3, the full variable domain is EPEVTQTPSHQVTQMGQEVILRCVPISNHLYFYWYRQILGQKVEFLVSFYNNEISEKSEIFDDQFSVERPDGSNFTLKIRSTKLEDSAMYFCASSSQRQPNPYGYTFGSGTRLTVV.

On this clone itself: The sample contains more than one DNA sequence encoding this CDR3. The chain couples TRBV5-1 to TRBJ2-7; the D gene is possibly TRBD2 (5 bases). This CDR3 region has 15 residues. V was trimmed by 4 bases and J by 2 bases, leaving 16 bases between them. Germline CDR1 reads SGHRS; CDR2 reads YFSETQ. The chain's CDR3 is CASSLEAGGPYEQYF. The CDR3 region has the DNA TGCGCCAGCAGCCTGGAGGCGGGTGGCCCCTACGAGCAGTACTTC.

This clone was counted a few times. The chain links TRBV25-1 to TRBJ2-6; D is unclear. The germline V gene encodes CDR1 MGHDK and CDR2 SYGVNS. This CDR3 contains 13 residues. The V gene lost 8 bases and the J gene lost 0 bases, with 5 bases spanning the gap. CDR3 amino acids: CASSNSGANVLTF. Here the CDR3 DNA reads TGTGCCAGCTCAAACTCTGGGGCCAACGTCCTGACTTTC.